The 22 T cell receptor beta chains presented below share a single source sample, sequenced in a study of blood T cell repertoires in COVID-19. Sequencing used immunoSEQ multiplex PCR; TCRdb keeps in-frame clones, though not all of them. In the table there are 200,000 to 300,000 clones, more than 75% of which are singletons. The sample comprised peripheral blood. The receptor source for this set is a woman aged 55-69 years with COVID-19, enrolled during active disease.

The chain couples TRBV7-6 to TRBJ2-7; perhaps TRBD2 as D (5 bases). Trimming removed 5 bases from V and 4 bases from J, with 18 bases in between. CDR3 size: 15 residues. Germline CDR1 is SGHVS and CDR2 is FNYEAQ. In DNA form, the CDR3 reads TGTGCCAGCAGCCGCAACGAGGGCCCTTTTTACGAGCAGTACTTC. Its protein product is CASSRNEGPFYEQYF.

This chain joins TRBV6-6 and TRBJ1-5; 8 bases are a match to TRBD1. The germline V gene has CDR1 MNHNY and CDR2 SVGAGI (reference sequence). The CDR3 runs to 16 residues. V was pared by 4 bases and J by 4 bases, with 9 bases of the junction left unmatched. CDR3 sequence reads: CASSFAGGRENQPQHF. CDR3 in DNA: TGTGCCAGCAGTTTTGCAGGGGGCCGGGAAAATCAGCCCCAGCATTTT.

The chain is built from TRBV18 and TRBJ2-7; D is possibly TRBD2 (6 bases). This CDR3 comprises 13 residues. Germline V gene data show CDR1 as KGHSH and CDR2 as LQKENI. V gave up 3 bases and J gave up 7 bases, with 13 bases separating them. For the CDR3, the DNA is TGTGCCAGCTCACCGCAGAGACTAGGGGAGCAGTACTTC. Protein product: CASSPQRLGEQYF. Variable domain in full (rest from reference TRBV18 and TRBJ2-7): NAGVMQNPRHLVRRRGQEARLRCSPMKGHSHVYWYRQLPEEGLKFMVYLQKENIIDESGMPKERFSAEFPKEGPSILRIQQVVRGDSAAYFCASSPQRLGEQYFGPGTRLTVT.

This rearrangement joins TRBV10-1 to TRBJ1-1, with 9 bases fitting TRBD1. J was trimmed by 6 bases and V by 6 bases; bases with no gene match: 2. Germline lookup yields CDR1 WNHNN and CDR2 SYGVQD (reference sequence). The CDR3 runs to 12 residues. CDR3 residues: CASSWDRAEAFF. For the CDR3, the DNA is TGCGCCAGCAGCTGGGACAGGGCTGAAGCTTTCTTT.

V gene TRBV19 combines with J gene TRBJ1-3; tentative D call: TRBD1 (6 bases). The CDR3 runs to 15 residues. V was shortened by 5 bases and J by 2 bases, with 13 bases between the two germline ends. Germline V gene sequence: CDR1 LNHDA, CDR2 SQIVND (reference sequence). The CDR3 coding sequence is TGTGCCAGTAGTGAAACAGGGTACACTGGAAACACCATATATTTT. Its protein is CASSETGYTGNTIYF.

V gene TRBV10-3 combines with J gene TRBJ2-2, with 9 bases aligning to TRBD2. Germline V lookup: CDR1 ENHRY, CDR2 SYGVKD. The CDR3 runs 17 residues. V was clipped by 6 bases and J by 5 bases; unmatched bases: 13. In nucleotides, the CDR3 is TGTGCCATCAGGCCTCGAATAGCGGGAGAGGGGACCGGGGAGCTGTTTTTT. It yields the protein CAIRPRIAGEGTGELFF.

The rearrangement links TRBV30 to TRBJ1-2; D might be TRBD1 (6 bases). Germline V gene data show CDR1 as GTSNPN and CDR2 as SVGIG (reference sequence). V lost 7 bases, J lost 2 bases, and 17 bases lay in between. The CDR3 is 14 amino acids. Here the CDR3 DNA reads TGTGCCTTCTCCGCCGGGACACCGAACTATGGCTACACCTTC. It encodes CAFSAGTPNYGYTF.

The chain uses TRBV19 and TRBJ2-2; D not resolved. Germline lookup yields CDR1 LNHDA and CDR2 SQIVND (reference sequence). The length of the CDR3 is 16 residues. V dropped 6 bases and J dropped 3 bases, with 17 bases sitting between them. For the CDR3, the DNA is TGTGCCAGTAGGATATCCCACAACGTTCACACCGGGGAGCTGTTTTTT. Amino acids: CASRISHNVHTGELFF.

The CDR3: CSVVFQGSSGYTF. The CDR3 nucleotides read TGCAGCGTTGTCTTCCAGGGTTCGAGTGGCTACACCTTC. This chain links TRBV29-1 with TRBJ1-2; TRBD1 might be the D (5 bases). Between the trimmed V and J ends, which lost 4 bases and 7 bases, there was a span of 16 bases. The CDR3 extends over 13 amino acids. Per germline, CDR1 SQVTM and CDR2 ANQGSEA.

This clone has only one observation. CDR3 in DNA: TGTGCCAGCAGTTGGGGGGGAGAGGAGCAGTTCTTC. It codes for CASSWGGEEQFF. This chain uses TRBV12-3 or TRBV12-4 with TRBJ2-1, with 7 bases lining up with TRBD2. CDR3 length: 12 amino acids. The V gene end was trimmed by 4 bases and the J gene end by 10 bases; junction bases not matched to a gene: 4.

The rearrangement links TRBV6-6 to TRBJ2-7; 8 positions agree with TRBD1. The V gene end was trimmed by 4 bases and the J gene end by 6 bases; junction bases not matched to a gene: 8. CDR1 and CDR2 from the germline V gene are MNHNY and SVGAGI (reference sequence). CDR3 length: 14 residues. The CDR3, as DNA: TGTGCCAGCAGTTTCGGGCAGGGGGCGACCGAGCAGTACTTC. Its protein product is CASSFGQGATEQYF.

This rearrangement joins TRBV6-2 or TRBV6-3 to TRBJ2-7, with 7 bases fitting TRBD1. CDR1 and CDR2 from the germline V gene are MNHEY and SVGEGT. This CDR3 has 14 amino acids. V gave up 5 bases and J gave up 2 bases; unmatched junction bases: 6. The CDR3 DNA follows: TGTGCCAGCAGTCTCAACAGGGGTACCTACGAGCAGTACTTC. Its protein product is CASSLNRGTYEQYF.

The V gene is TRBV10-1, the J gene TRBJ2-3, with D unresolved. V dropped 3 bases and J dropped 2 bases, with 6 bases sitting between them. The CDR3 sequence is 13 residues long. Germline CDR1 reads WNHNN; CDR2 reads SYGVQD (reference sequence). The DNA for the CDR3 is TGCGCCAGCAGTGATCGGTCCACAGATACGCAGTATTTT. This codes for CASSDRSTDTQYF.

The chain links TRBV3-1 (or the pseudogene TRBV3-2) to TRBJ2-1; 9 bases are shared with TRBD2. V lost 3 bases and J lost 0; bases outside the gene matches: 3. Germline V gene lookup returns CDR1 LGHDT and CDR2 YNNKEL (reference sequence). The CDR3 is 16 amino acids. DNA of the CDR3: TGTGCCAGCAGCCATGGTAGCGGGAGCTCCTACAATGAGCAGTTCTTC. As protein: CASSHGSGSSYNEQFF.

This sequence joins TRBV27 and TRBJ2-3, with D unclear. Trimming left V 0 bases short and J 4 bases short, with 8 bases between. The length of the CDR3 is 14 residues. Per germline, CDR1 MNHEY and CDR2 SMNVEV (reference sequence). The CDR3 DNA follows: TGTGCCAGCAGTTTATCGATGGCGGCAGATACGCAGTATTTT. As protein: CASSLSMAADTQYF.

J is TRBJ2-3 and V is TRBV6-2 or TRBV6-3; the D gene is possibly TRBD1 (5 bases). Trimming took off 1 base at V and 6 bases at J, with 8 bases between the two ends. The length of the CDR3 is 13 residues. Germline V gene lookup returns CDR1 MNHEY and CDR2 SVGEGT. CDR3 amino acids: CASSYYQGDTQYF. The CDR3 DNA is TGTGCCAGCAGTTACTACCAGGGCGATACGCAGTATTTT.

The J gene is TRBJ2-3, the V gene TRBV28, with a tentative D call TRBD2 (5 bases). Germline CDR1 and CDR2: MDHEN and SYDVKM. The CDR3 consists of 15 residues. Deletions cut 5 bases from V and 1 base from J, with 13 bases between. The CDR3 DNA sequence: TGTGCCAGCAGTCCCTCGGGATTGCGCACAGATACGCAGTATTTT. Protein: CASSPSGLRTDTQYF.

This chain's CDR3 is CASRGGSGSSNEQFF. The CDR3 DNA reads TGTGCCAGCAGGGGTGGTAGCGGGAGTTCTAATGAGCAGTTCTTC. The chain uses TRBV9 and TRBJ2-1; TRBD2 matches 9 bases. CDR1 and CDR2 from the germline V gene are SGDLS and YYNGEE. The CDR3 contains 15 residues. V shed 5 bases and J 7 bases; nucleotides not matched to a gene: 10.

The chain recombines TRBV5-5 with TRBJ1-4; 8 positions agree with TRBD1. Germline assignment: CDR1 SGHKS and CDR2 YYEKEE (reference sequence). The CDR3 length is 15 residues. The trim removed 4 bases at V and 7 bases at J, leaving 9 bases unmatched. The CDR3 here is CASSLGQGAFEKLFF. The CDR3, as DNA: TGTGCCAGCAGCCTAGGACAGGGCGCTTTTGAAAAACTGTTTTTT.

The rearrangement uses TRBV28 and TRBJ2-3, with TRBD2 matching 9 bases. Looked up from germline, CDR1 is MDHEN and CDR2 is SYDVKM. V was pared by 0 bases and J by 4 bases, with 5 bases of the junction left unmatched. The CDR3 runs to 16 residues. The CDR3 protein is CASSLWVSGSADTQYF. For the CDR3, the DNA is TGTGCCAGCAGTTTATGGGTTAGCGGGAGTGCAGATACGCAGTATTTT.

This chain connects TRBV9 to TRBJ2-5; D unclear. V was clipped by 0 bases and J by 2 bases, with 8 bases between them. The CDR3 consists of 14 residues. The V gene's germline CDR1 is SGDLS and CDR2 YYNGEE. CDR3 coding DNA: TGTGCCAGCAGCGTAGGGTGGGCTCAAGAGACCCAGTACTTC. This sequence encodes CASSVGWAQETQYF.

Here the CDR3 reads CASSEETGETEAFF. CDR3 coding DNA: TGTGCCAGCAGTGAAGAGACAGGGGAGACTGAAGCTTTCTTT. The rearrangement joins TRBV6-1 to TRBJ1-1, with TRBD1 matching 8 bases. Germline values: CDR1 MNHNS, CDR2 SASEGT. Unmatched junction bases numbered 3, after V lost 1 base and J lost 5 bases. The CDR3 is 14 amino acids.